The 9 T cell receptor beta chains given below trace back to one sample, sequenced in a study of blood T cell repertoires in COVID-19. The table came from immunoSEQ multiplex PCR; TCRdb's copy has only in-frame clones and leaves some out. This sample has 350,000 to 400,000 clones; 80% to 90% occur once, and the top ten carry 7.1%. What was sequenced was peripheral blood. These receptor sequences come from an older woman with COVID-19, enrolled during active disease.

The V and J genes are TRBV18 and TRBJ2-1, with D maybe TRBD1 (5 bases). The germline gives CDR1 KGHSH, CDR2 LQKENI. Trimming pared 3 bases from V and 6 bases from J, leaving 9 bases between. The CDR3 extends over 13 amino acids. The CDR3 reads CASSPQGSNEQFF. Here the CDR3 DNA reads TGTGCCAGCTCACCGCAGGGAAGCAATGAGCAGTTCTTC.

The V call is TRBV5-6, the J call TRBJ1-6, with D unresolved. Germline CDR1 is SGHDT and CDR2 is YYEEEE. The CDR3 loop spans 14 amino acids. Trimming took 1 base from V and 8 from J, leaving 10 bases between them. CDR3 sequence (DNA): TGTGCCAGCAGCTTGTACGCCGGGTATTCACCCCTCCACTTT. It encodes CASSLYAGYSPLHF.

V is TRBV3-1 (or the pseudogene TRBV3-2) and J is TRBJ2-7; 8 nucleotides line up with TRBD1. This CDR3 region has 14 residues. CDR1 and CDR2 from the germline V gene are LGHDT and YNNKEL (reference sequence). Trimming took 4 bases from V and 3 from J; bases not matched to a gene: 5. DNA for the CDR3: TGTGCCAGCAGCCCGGGACAGGCTCTCTACGAGCAGTACTTC. It encodes CASSPGQALYEQYF.

The chain employs TRBV5-1 and TRBJ1-2; D is perhaps TRBD1 (6 bases). The CDR3 spans 15 residues. Germline CDR1 and CDR2: SGHRS and YFSETQ. V was shortened by 0 bases and J by 2 bases, with 11 bases between the two germline ends. DNA for the CDR3: TGCGCCAGCAGCTTGGGACCGACAGGAAACTATGGCTACACCTTC. Amino acids: CASSLGPTGNYGYTF.

This clone was recorded only once. One junction end does not reproduce the germline sequence, and a read error may be involved. The CDR3 reads CASSDGTGGHF. CDR3 nucleotides: TGCGCCAGCAGCGACGGGACAGGGGGGCACTTC. The chain couples TRBV5-1 to TRBJ2-7, with 11 bases aligning to TRBD1. There are 11 residues in the CDR3. The germline V gene encodes CDR1 SGHRS and CDR2 YFSETQ.

The rearrangement joins TRBV2 to TRBJ2-1, with TRBD2 matching 10 bases. In germline, CDR1 is SNHLY, CDR2 FYNNEI. The J segment lost 9 bases and the V segment lost 4 bases, leaving 12 bases of the junction unmatched. This CDR3 comprises 16 residues. The CDR3 is CASSVVESGGAIEQFF. The DNA of the CDR3 is TGTGCCAGCAGTGTAGTGGAAAGCGGGGGGGCCATTGAGCAGTTCTTC.

This clone was detected only once. V and J are TRBV7-6 and TRBJ2-2; perhaps TRBD2 as D (6 bases). In germline, CDR1 is SGHVS, CDR2 FNYEAQ. Deletions cut 6 bases from V and 6 bases from J, with 20 bases between. This CDR3 has 16 residues. The CDR3 DNA follows: TGTGCCAGCAGTCCTACCTTGGGGCGGGGTGCCGGGGAGCTGTTTTTT. This codes for CASSPTLGRGAGELFF. Based on the CDR3 plus reference TRBV7-6 and TRBJ2-2, the full variable domain is GAGVSQSPRYKVTKRGQDVALRCDPISGHVSLYWYRQALGQGPEFLTYFNYEAQQDKSGLPNDRFSAERPEGSISTLTIQRTEQRDSAMYRCASSPTLGRGAGELFFGEGSRLTVL.

The V gene is TRBV11-3, the J gene TRBJ2-3; TRBD2 matches at 12 bases. V gave up 2 bases and J gave up 3 bases; unmatched junction bases: 3. The CDR3 consists of 16 residues. Germline V lookup: CDR1 SGHNT, CDR2 YENEEA. For the CDR3, the DNA is TGTGCCAGCAGCTTATCACTAGCGGGGGGAACAGATACGCAGTATTTT. This gives the protein CASSLSLAGGTDTQYF. Full variable domain (rest looked up from reference TRBV11-3 and TRBJ2-3): EAGVVQSPRYKIIEKKQPVAFWCNPISGHNTLYWYLQNLGQGPELLIRYENEEAVDDSQLPKDRFSAERLKGVDSTLKIQPAELGDSAVYLCASSLSLAGGTDTQYFGPGTRLTVL.

The V gene is TRBV6-5, the J gene TRBJ1-6; 8 positions match TRBD1. J was trimmed by 8 bases and V by 6 bases; bases with no gene match: 6. The V gene's germline CDR1 is MNHEY and CDR2 SVGAGI. The CDR3 is 14 amino acids. CDR3 in amino acids: CASRRTGNDSPLHF. DNA of the CDR3: TGTGCCAGCAGGCGGACAGGGAATGATTCACCCCTCCACTTT.